Listed below are T cell receptor beta chains from one sample, sequenced in a study of patients and donors after allogeneic stem cell transplantation. Using its own MiXCR run on the RT-PCR reads, TCRdb lists one record per CDR3 protein. This sample has 200,000 to 250,000 distinct CDR3 sequences; 38% occur once, and the top ten carry 11%. Material for sequencing was blood, either unsorted or a sorted T cell fraction (not recorded which). The origin of the receptors is a human donor who was either an allogeneic HSCT recipient or a stem cell or donor lymphocyte infusion donor (not recorded which). It is not recorded whose cells these are; they may come from a transplant donor. Both conserved end residues are part of each CDR3. Each record gives: clone size, J gene, V gene, D gene, CDR3 protein, CDR3 DNA. A D gene is named only where the DNA matches it firmly. Expanded clones are given a class, and other clones once, few, many or no size at all.

NA TRBJ2-1 TRBV19 NA CASSITGPYNEQFF TGTGCCAGTAGTATTACAGGGCCCTACAATGAGCAGTTCTTC
few TRBJ1-6 TRBV29-1 TRBD1 CSRRDRGLSYNSPLHF TGCAGCCGTCGGGACAGGGGGCTTTCCTATAATTCACCCCTCCACTTT
NA TRBJ1-1 TRBV28 NA CASSFRGPNTEAFF TGTGCCAGCAGTTTTAGGGGACCGAACACTGAAGCTTTCTTT
many TRBJ1-1 TRBV2 NA CASSELPNTEAFF TGTGCCAGCAGTGAGCTGCCGAACACTGAAGCTTTCTTT
NA TRBJ1-6 TRBV4-3 NA CASSQLARSYNSPLHF TGCGCCAGCAGCCAACTCGCCAGGTCCTATAATTCACCCCTCCACTTT
NA TRBJ1-1 TRBV14 NA CASSPVLTSFF TGTGCCAGCAGCCCGGTCCTCACATCTTTCTTT
few TRBJ2-6 TRBV25-1 NA CASSGRDPRSGANVLTF TGTGCCAGCAGTGGACGGGACCCAAGATCTGGGGCCAACGTCCTGACTTTC
NA TRBJ2-1 TRBV4-3 NA CASSPQGQYNEQFF TGCGCCAGCAGCCCGCAAGGACAGTACAATGAGCAGTTCTTC
NA TRBJ2-1 TRBV25-1 NA CASSVGSGMNEQFF TGTGCCAGCAGCGTTGGATCAGGGATGAATGAGCAGTTCTTC
few TRBJ2-7 TRBV4-3 TRBD1 CASSPRTGTSYEQYF TGCGCCAGCAGCCCCCGGACAGGGACCTCCTACGAGCAGTACTTC
NA TRBJ1-6 TRBV7-9 NA CASSDLRDSPLHF TGTGCCAGCAGCGACCTGAGGGATTCACCCCTCCACTTT
few TRBJ1-5 TRBV15 TRBD1 CATSDRVHQPQHF TGTGCCACCAGCGACAGGGTGCATCAGCCCCAGCATTTT
NA TRBJ2-2 TRBV7-8 TRBD1 CASRFSGGTGELFF TGTGCCAGCAGGTTTTCAGGGGGCACCGGGGAGCTGTTTTTT
NA TRBJ2-3 TRBV20-1 TRBD2 CSATRPSGGDRDTQYF TGCAGTGCTACCAGACCTAGCGGGGGGGATAGAGATACGCAGTATTTT
NA TRBJ1-4 TRBV6-1 NA CASSEVADGVEKLFF TGTGCCAGCAGTGAAGTTGCCGACGGCGTTGAAAAACTGTTTTTT
many TRBJ1-2 TRBV20-1 NA CSASWRNYGYTF TGCAGTGCTAGTTGGAGGAACTATGGCTACACCTTC
NA TRBJ2-7 TRBV20-1 NA CSASSGGLNEQYF TGCAGTGCTAGTTCCGGGGGGCTGAACGAGCAGTACTTC
NA TRBJ2-3 TRBV6-1 NA CASGIADGTDTQYF TGTGCCAGTGGCATCGCAGATGGCACAGATACGCAGTATTTT
NA TRBJ1-2 TRBV5-5 NA CASSLQDSVGGYTF TGTGCCAGCAGCTTGCAGGATTCTGTGGGTGGCTACACCTTC
NA TRBJ2-7 TRBV28 NA CASSFEVGGDANYEQYF TGTGCCAGCAGTTTTGAGGTCGGGGGCGATGCTAACTACGAGCAGTACTTC
NA TRBJ1-6 TRBV6-1 NA CASSVRQNNSPLHF TGTGCCAGCAGTGTGAGGCAAAATAATTCACCCCTCCACTTT
few TRBJ2-3 TRBV6-2/TRBV6-3 NA CASSYSGDTQYF TGTGCCAGCAGTTACTCCGGAGATACGCAGTATTTT
NA TRBJ1-2 TRBV20-1 TRBD1 CSAREQGSYGYTF TGCAGTGCTAGAGAACAGGGGTCCTATGGCTACACCTTC
few TRBJ1-1 TRBV6-1 NA CASSSRFDTEAFF TGTGCCAGCAGTTCCCGGTTCGACACTGAAGCTTTCTTT
NA TRBJ1-1 TRBV2 TRBD1 CASGGQAEAFF TGTGCCAGCGGGGGACAGGCTGAAGCTTTCTTT
few TRBJ1-1 TRBV4-3 NA CASSPGIGTEAFF TGCGCCAGCAGCCCAGGGATCGGCACTGAAGCTTTCTTT
NA TRBJ1-4 TRBV11-2 TRBD1 CASSTGQAAEKLFF TGTGCCAGCAGTACCGGACAGGCGGCGGAAAAACTGTTTTTT
few TRBJ2-7 TRBV6-5 NA CASSPTVSYEQYF TGTGCCAGCAGTCCGACAGTTTCCTACGAGCAGTACTTC
once TRBJ2-3 TRBV12-3/TRBV12-4 TRBD2 CATQRDTDTQYF TGTGCCACCCAGCGGGACACAGATACGCAGTATTTT
few TRBJ1-1 TRBV5-1 TRBD1 CASSSGQGEAFF TGCGCCAGCAGCTCAGGACAGGGTGAAGCTTTCTTT
few TRBJ1-5 TRBV5-1 NA CASSLTGSQPQHF TGCGCCAGCAGCTTGACAGGGAGCCAGCCCCAGCATTTT
NA TRBJ1-5 TRBV25-1 NA CASSESLLGPQHF TGTGCCAGCAGTGAGTCCCTACTGGGGCCCCAGCATTTT
NA TRBJ1-6 TRBV6-2/TRBV6-3 NA CASLHPPGPHRDSPLHF TGTGCCAGCCTCCACCCGCCGGGACCTCATCGGGATTCACCCCTCCACTTT
few TRBJ1-4 TRBV6-2/TRBV6-3 NA CASSSTGTANEKLFF TGTGCCAGCAGTAGCACGGGAACAGCTAATGAAAAACTGTTTTTT
NA TRBJ2-3 TRBV9 NA CASSVDDLFTDTQYF TGTGCCAGCAGCGTAGATGACCTCTTCACAGATACGCAGTATTTT
few TRBJ2-5 TRBV4-2 TRBD2 CASSQDWREETQYF TGTGCCAGCAGCCAAGACTGGCGGGAGGAGACCCAGTACTTC
few TRBJ1-5 TRBV20-1 NA CSARGTQNQPQHF TGCAGTGCTAGGGGGACACAAAATCAGCCCCAGCATTTT
NA TRBJ1-1 TRBV28 NA CASSLSRVEAFF TGTGCCAGCAGTTTATCGCGGGTTGAAGCTTTCTTT
NA TRBJ2-7 TRBV10-3 TRBD1 CAISEYRGDSNEQYF TGTGCCATCAGTGAGTACAGGGGTGATAGCAACGAGCAGTACTTC
NA TRBJ1-1 TRBV12-3/TRBV12-4 NA CASSLVAAFEAFF TGTGCCAGCAGTTTAGTTGCGGCTTTTGAAGCTTTCTTT
few TRBJ2-7 TRBV20-1 NA CSVESQGGVYEQYF TGCAGTGTTGAGTCCCAGGGCGGGGTCTACGAGCAGTACTTC
NA TRBJ1-1 TRBV28 NA CASQTANTEAFF TGTGCCAGCCAGACAGCGAACACTGAAGCTTTCTTT
NA TRBJ2-1 TRBV18 TRBD2 CASSPRASGGAYNEQFF TGTGCCAGCTCACCCCGGGCTAGCGGGGGGGCCTACAATGAGCAGTTCTTC
NA TRBJ2-1 TRBV6-2/TRBV6-3 NA CASTGPTSLNEQFF TGTGCCAGCACCGGGCCCACTAGCCTCAATGAGCAGTTCTTC
once TRBJ2-7 TRBV10-3 NA CAILRSPAGEQYF TGTGCCATCTTAAGGTCCCCCGCAGGGGAGCAGTACTTC
NA TRBJ1-3 TRBV20-1 NA CSADSSGNTIYF TGCAGTGCCGACAGCTCTGGAAACACCATATATTTT
once TRBJ1-1 TRBV20-1 NA CSARPKNTEAFF TGCAGTGCTAGACCAAAGAACACTGAAGCTTTCTTT
few TRBJ1-6 TRBV10-3 NA CAARTEINSPLHF TGTGCCGCCCGGACAGAGATTAATTCACCCCTCCACTTT
NA TRBJ2-5 TRBV7-9 NA CASRAGRQETQYF TGTGCCAGCAGGGCGGGGAGACAAGAGACCCAGTACTTC
once TRBJ1-1 TRBV5-1 TRBD1 CASSRQHRGPLLNTEAFF TGCGCCAGCAGCCGGCAACACAGGGGACCACTGCTCAACACTGAAGCTTTCTTT
few TRBJ1-2 TRBV9 NA CASSVDPPEAIPGRYGYTF TGTGCCAGCAGCGTAGACCCCCCGGAGGCAATTCCCGGACGATATGGCTACACCTTC
NA TRBJ1-2 TRBV18 TRBD1 CASSPNRGNGYTF TGTGCCAGCTCACCCAACAGGGGGAATGGCTACACCTTC
NA TRBJ2-1 TRBV30 TRBD2 CAWSHGGAVNEQFF TGTGCCTGGAGTCACGGGGGGGCCGTGAATGAGCAGTTCTTC
NA TRBJ1-1 TRBV7-9 NA CASSLGRDSIFVTEAFF TGTGCCAGCAGCTTAGGACGGGACTCTATCTTTGTCACTGAAGCTTTCTTT
NA TRBJ1-5 TRBV28 NA CASSPWGDSNQPQHF TGTGCCAGCAGCCCGTGGGGCGATAGCAATCAGCCCCAGCATTTT
NA TRBJ1-1 TRBV3-1 NA CASSQGDRANTEAFF TGTGCCAGCAGCCAAGGGGATCGGGCGAACACTGAAGCTTTCTTT
NA TRBJ2-7 TRBV28 NA CASSPRLSTYEQYF TGTGCCAGCAGTCCACGACTGAGTACCTACGAGCAGTACTTC
NA TRBJ1-1 TRBV29-1 NA CSSRGGPRTEAFF TGCAGCTCAAGGGGGGGGCCCCGGACTGAAGCTTTCTTT